Listed here are 32 T cell receptor beta chains from one sample, sequenced in a study of cytomegalovirus exposure and HLA in healthy donors. PCR was performed using 60 Vbeta and 13 Jbeta primers. Libraries were prepared by immunoSEQ multiplex PCR; TCRdb keeps only in-frame clonotypes and omits some of them. The table includes roughly 90,000 clones, roughly 78% detected once. Sequenced sample: PBMCs. The receptors derive from a man under 40 in good health and CMV-seronegative.

V and J are TRBV25-1 and TRBJ1-2; the match to TRBD1 covers 9 bases. The J segment lost 7 bases and the V segment lost 3 bases, leaving 6 bases of the junction unmatched. CDR1 and CDR2 (germline): MGHDK, SYGVNS. The CDR3 consists of 14 residues. This chain's CDR3 is CASSDTGGAFGYTF. For the CDR3, the DNA is TGTGCCAGCAGTGACACAGGGGGCGCGTTTGGCTACACCTTC.

The V call is TRBV6-1, the J call TRBJ1-2, with 11 bases that match TRBD1. After removal of 1 base from V and 5 bases from J, the junction contained 3 bases not matched to a gene. Germline V gene data show CDR1 as MNHNS and CDR2 as SASEGT. The CDR3 consists of 15 residues. The DNA for the CDR3 is TGTGCCAGCAGTGAAGAGGGACAGGGGGGATATGGCTACACCTTC. Protein product: CASSEEGQGGYGYTF.

V gene TRBV19 combines with J gene TRBJ1-5, with D unresolved. Looked up from germline, CDR1 is LNHDA and CDR2 is SQIVND (reference sequence). V lost 6 bases and J lost 2, with 11 bases in between. CDR3 size: 14 residues. In nucleotides, the CDR3 is TGTGCCAGTAGGGGGAGGGTGGGCAATCAGCCCCAGCATTTT. It specifies CASRGRVGNQPQHF.

This chain joins TRBV18 and TRBJ1-1, with D perhaps TRBD1 (5 bases). The CDR3 has 14 amino acids. Germline V lookup: CDR1 KGHSH, CDR2 LQKENI. Trimming removed 2 bases from V and 1 base from J, with 8 bases in between. CDR3 DNA sequence: TGTGCCAGCTCACCAATTACAGGGAACACTGAAGCTTTCTTT. It encodes CASSPITGNTEAFF.

The table lists this clone with a few counts. V is TRBV10-3 and J is TRBJ1-2, with 7 bases aligning to TRBD1. CDR1 ENHRY and CDR2 SYGVKD come from the germline V gene. The junction had 9 bases not matched to a gene; V was cut back by 3 bases and J by 5 bases. The CDR3 totals 15 residues. CDR3 protein: CAISDSGQVGYGYTF. CDR3 DNA sequence: TGTGCCATCAGTGACAGCGGACAGGTTGGGTATGGCTACACCTTC.

The chain carries TRBV11-3 and TRBJ2-3, with TRBD2 matching over 7 bases. V lost 5 bases to trimming and J lost 4 bases; unmatched junction nucleotides: 6. Germline V gene data show CDR1 as SGHNT and CDR2 as YENEEA. This CDR3 spans 14 amino acids. CDR3 in DNA: TGTGCCAGCAGCGGGGGAGGGGCCCCAGATACGCAGTATTTT. This codes for CASSGGGAPDTQYF.

The V call is TRBV10-3, the J call TRBJ2-7, with D perhaps matching TRBD1 (6 bases). The CDR3 length is 15 residues. V gave up 3 bases and J gave up 6 bases, with 18 bases separating them. Looked up from germline, CDR1 is ENHRY and CDR2 is SYGVKD. The CDR3 sequence: CAISEVSVQGSEQYF. The CDR3 nucleotides are TGTGCCATCAGTGAAGTGTCAGTTCAGGGGTCCGAGCAGTACTTC.

This chain uses TRBV4-1 with TRBJ2-2, with 8 nucleotides matching TRBD1. The CDR3 totals 16 residues. V lost 4 bases to trimming and J lost 5 bases; unmatched junction nucleotides: 9. The germline CDR1 and CDR2 sequences are MGHRA and YSYEKL. The CDR3 is CASSRSGGRGTGELFF. DNA of the CDR3: TGCGCCAGCAGCCGATCAGGGGGCCGGGGGACCGGGGAGCTGTTTTTT.

This clone appeared once. The chain recombines TRBV5-1 with TRBJ1-4; no reliable D call. The CDR3 consists of 16 residues. Germline values: CDR1 SGHRS, CDR2 YFSETQ. Trimming removed 0 bases at V and 7 bases at J, with 16 bases between. Here the CDR3 reads CASSLAIVGAGEKLFF. The CDR3 DNA reads as TGCGCCAGCAGCTTGGCCATCGTGGGAGCTGGTGAAAAACTGTTTTTT.

The rearrangement joins TRBV4-1 to TRBJ2-2, with a tentative D call TRBD1 (6 bases). Germline loops: CDR1 MGHRA, CDR2 YSYEKL. There are 15 residues in the CDR3. Trimming left V 0 bases short and J 6 bases short, with 11 bases between. The CDR3 spells CASSQDPGASGELFF. The CDR3 DNA reads as TGCGCCAGCAGCCAAGATCCAGGGGCATCCGGGGAGCTGTTTTTT.

The gene calls are TRBV5-1 and TRBJ1-1; no clear D gene. The CDR3 runs to 13 residues. Germline loops: CDR1 SGHRS, CDR2 YFSETQ. Trimming stripped 3 bases from V and 1 base from J, with 7 bases between. For the CDR3, the DNA is TGCGCCAGCAGCTACCGACAGAACACTGAAGCTTTCTTT. Translating it yields CASSYRQNTEAFF.

The chain couples TRBV5-1 to TRBJ2-3; D unresolved. V lost 0 bases to trimming and J lost 5 bases, with 10 bases between them. The CDR3 totals 14 residues. CDR1 SGHRS and CDR2 YFSETQ come from the germline V gene. CDR3 in amino acids: CASSLGRGRDTQYF. CDR3 DNA sequence: TGCGCCAGCAGCTTGGGACGAGGTAGAGATACGCAGTATTTT.

As concerns this clone: A junction boundary mismatches the germline segment, possibly from a read error. The gene calls are TRBV7-6 and TRBJ2-7; TRBD2 aligns across 8 bases. Germline CDR1 is SGHVS and CDR2 is FNYEAQ. The CDR3 contains 14 residues. CDR3 sequence reads: CASSLAAGGSEQYF. In nucleotides, the CDR3 is TGTGCCAGCAGTTTAGCGGCGGGAGGATCCGAGCAGTACTTC.

The CDR3 sequence is CASSYGQSSYNEQFF. DNA for the CDR3: TGTGCCAGCAGTTACGGACAGAGCTCCTACAATGAGCAGTTCTTC. V gene TRBV27 combines with J gene TRBJ2-1; a possible D gene is TRBD1 (6 bases). Deletions cut 4 bases from V and 0 bases from J, with 10 bases between. Germline values: CDR1 MNHEY, CDR2 SMNVEV (reference sequence). The CDR3 sequence is 15 residues long.

This rearrangement joins TRBV19 to TRBJ1-1, with a possible D match to TRBD1 (6 bases). CDR3 length equals 15 residues. Deletions cut 9 bases from V and 1 base from J, with 18 bases between. Looked up from germline, CDR1 is LNHDA and CDR2 is SQIVND (reference sequence). CDR3 sequence reads: CASKTTGQKNTEAFF. The CDR3 bases are TGTGCCAGCAAAACGACAGGACAAAAGAACACTGAAGCTTTCTTT.

This chain connects TRBV6-4 to TRBJ2-2; 7 bases fit TRBD1. Germline lookup yields CDR1 MRHNA and CDR2 SNTAGT. The CDR3 is 16 residues long. V was clipped by 3 bases and J by 1 base; unmatched bases: 5. The DNA for the CDR3 is TGTGCCAGCAGTGATGCGTGGACAGGGAACACCGGGGAGCTGTTTTTT. This translates into CASSDAWTGNTGELFF.

The chain recombines TRBV5-1 with TRBJ2-7, with D perhaps TRBD2 (5 bases). The CDR3 has 14 amino acids. CDR1 SGHRS and CDR2 YFSETQ come from the germline V gene. V was trimmed by 5 bases and J by 5 bases, leaving 17 bases between them. CDR3 residues: CASRAGYPLDEQYF. CDR3 in DNA: TGCGCCAGCAGGGCGGGTTACCCCCTAGACGAGCAGTACTTC.

The chain uses TRBV2 and TRBJ1-4, with 11 bases that match TRBD1. Germline V gives CDR1 SNHLY, CDR2 FYNNEI. Losses at the gene ends were 6 bases for V and 7 bases for J; bases not matched to a gene: 19. This CDR3 spans 19 amino acids. CDR3 amino acids: CASRDSRRTGGNVFEKLFF. The CDR3, as DNA: TGTGCCAGCAGAGACTCGAGGAGGACAGGGGGCAATGTATTTGAAAAACTGTTTTTT.

The chain combines TRBV5-1 with TRBJ1-1; no firm D call. CDR3 length: 14 residues. Germline V gives CDR1 SGHRS, CDR2 YFSETQ. Trimming left V 1 base short and J 4 bases short, with 11 bases between. The CDR3 nucleotides are TGCGCCAGCAGCTTGCGCGACCCGGGCACTGAAGCTTTCTTT. Its translation: CASSLRDPGTEAFF.

This CDR3 is CASSQGLAGAGETQYF. The CDR3 bases are TGCGCCAGCAGCCAAGGCCTAGCGGGGGCCGGGGAGACCCAGTACTTC. This chain links TRBV4-1 with TRBJ2-5; TRBD2 matches at 10 bases. The junction had 7 bases not matched to a gene; V was cut back by 1 base and J by 5 bases. This CDR3 contains 16 residues. In germline, CDR1 is MGHRA, CDR2 YSYEKL.

J is TRBJ2-4 and V is TRBV4-1, with D perhaps TRBD2 (6 bases). Trimming stripped 3 bases from V and 0 bases from J, with 9 bases between. CDR1 and CDR2 from the germline V gene are MGHRA and YSYEKL. This CDR3 is built from 15 residues. As DNA, the CDR3 is TGCGCCAGCAGCCACCGGGAGCTAGCCAAAAACATTCAGTACTTC. It codes for CASSHRELAKNIQYF.

The chain joins TRBV13 to TRBJ2-1; D perhaps matches TRBD2 (6 bases). The CDR3 extends over 17 amino acids. V dropped 4 bases and J dropped 7 bases, with 23 bases sitting between them. In germline, CDR1 is PRHDT, CDR2 FYEKMQ (reference sequence). The CDR3 sequence: CASSWGSGGGAGNEQFF. The CDR3 bases are TGTGCCAGCAGCTGGGGATCCGGCGGCGGGGCCGGGAATGAGCAGTTCTTC.

The chain has TRBV5-1 and TRBJ1-2; D gene uncertain. In germline, CDR1 is SGHRS, CDR2 YFSETQ. Trimming shortened V by 4 bases and J by 0 bases, and 10 bases separated the two germline ends. The CDR3 runs 14 residues. The CDR3 loop reads CASSEPGTNYGYTF. The CDR3 DNA follows: TGCGCCAGCAGCGAACCAGGAACTAACTATGGCTACACCTTC.

The chain recombines TRBV5-6 with TRBJ1-2, with 9 bases identical to TRBD1. V was pared by 4 bases and J by 4 bases, with 5 bases of the junction left unmatched. Germline CDR1 and CDR2: SGHDT and YYEEEE. This CDR3 comprises 14 residues. CDR3 DNA: TGTGCCAGCAGCCCCGGGACAGGGCTCTATGGCTACACCTTC. It translates to CASSPGTGLYGYTF.

This clone showed up just once. The rearrangement uses TRBV7-9 and TRBJ2-5; D remains ambiguous. The CDR3 extends over 12 amino acids. Germline V gene sequence: CDR1 SEHNR, CDR2 FQNEAQ (reference sequence). The V and J ends lost 3 bases and 5 bases respectively, with 7 bases between them. For the CDR3, the DNA is TGTGCCAGCAGCTTTTCAGATGAGACCCAGTACTTC. This gives the protein CASSFSDETQYF.

This chain uses TRBV4-1 with TRBJ2-6, with 7 bases identical to TRBD2. CDR3 length: 20 residues. Trimming cost V 5 bases and J 2 bases; bases outside gene matches: 18. In germline, CDR1 is MGHRA, CDR2 YSYEKL. CDR3 sequence: CASSDLRAWGGIAGANVLTF. DNA for the CDR3: TGCGCCAGCAGCGATCTCAGAGCATGGGGGGGGATAGCTGGGGCCAACGTCCTGACTTTC.

V usage is TRBV2 and J usage is TRBJ1-1, with a possible D match to TRBD1 (5 bases). Trimming pared 6 bases from V and 1 base from J, leaving 9 bases between. CDR1 is SNHLY, CDR2 FYNNEI, per germline. The CDR3 is 13 residues long. Here the CDR3 DNA reads TGTGCCAGCAGCGGGACTTCGAACACTGAAGCTTTCTTT. Residues: CASSGTSNTEAFF.

A few counts support this clone. The rearrangement links TRBV2 to TRBJ2-5; no clear D. CDR1 is SNHLY and CDR2 is FYNNEI in the germline V gene. The CDR3 covers 12 residues. The ends were cut back, 6 bases at V and 1 base at J, with 6 bases in the middle. The CDR3 DNA follows: TGTGCCAGCAGCGAGTCCCAAGAGACCCAGTACTTC. This gives the protein CASSESQETQYF.

The genes are TRBV4-2 and TRBJ1-3, with 8 bases matching TRBD1. The CDR3 length is 15 residues. The ends lost 1 base at V and 3 bases at J; junction bases unmatched: 2. The germline gives CDR1 LGHNA, CDR2 YNFKEQ. CDR3 sequence reads: CASSQGQGIGNTIYF. In nucleotides, the CDR3 is TGTGCCAGCAGCCAAGGACAGGGGATTGGAAACACCATATATTTT.

The V gene is TRBV10-3, the J gene TRBJ1-5; 8 bases are shared with TRBD1. The CDR3 runs 13 residues. V shed 6 bases, J shed 7 bases, and the junction held 5 bases outside the gene matches. CDR1 is ENHRY and CDR2 is SYGVKD in the germline V gene. The CDR3 is CAIRDRDQQPQHF. The DNA of the CDR3 is TGTGCCATCAGGGACAGGGACCAGCAGCCCCAGCATTTT.

CDR3 sequence reads: CASSFRAGLGRDTEAFF. The CDR3, as DNA: TGTGCCAGCAGTTTTCGGGCAGGGCTCGGTCGAGACACTGAAGCTTTCTTT. The J gene is TRBJ1-1, the V gene TRBV2; weak D call: TRBD1 (5 bases). V shed 5 bases and J shed 3 bases, with 22 bases lying between them. The CDR3 has 17 residues. Germline V gene lookup returns CDR1 SNHLY and CDR2 FYNNEI. Drawing the rest from reference TRBV2 and TRBJ1-1, the complete variable domain is EPEVTQTPSHQVTQMGQEVILRCVPISNHLYFYWYRQILGQKVEFLVSFYNNEISEKSEIFDDQFSVERPDGSNFTLKIRSTKLEDSAMYFCASSFRAGLGRDTEAFFGQGTRLTVV.

J is TRBJ2-2 and V is TRBV5-1; TRBD1 matches 7 bases. Germline loops: CDR1 SGHRS, CDR2 YFSETQ. The CDR3 has 14 residues. With 2 bases clipped from V and 6 bases from J, the junction kept 4 bases outside the gene matches. CDR3 in amino acids: CASSFGQEAGELFF. CDR3 DNA sequence: TGCGCCAGCAGCTTCGGACAGGAGGCCGGGGAGCTGTTTTTT.